This T cell receptor (beta chain) was captured by sequencing in a study of blood T cell repertoires in COVID-19 (dated by TCRdb to the early 2020s). Study-wide context: Collaborator samples came from the United States, Italy and Spain and covered acute and convalescent phases of COVID-19. The material from the prospective study consisted of cDNA or gDNA derived from T cells, B-cell-depleted T cells, or PBMCs. Deeply sampled blood TCRbeta repertoires from subjects exposed to, actively infected with, or recovered from COVID-19 were included in the dataset. The repertoires were released in a freely available public database meant as a resource for research on the immune response to SARS-CoV-2. The samples were drawn from two sources: the first 160 participants of the ongoing ImmuneRACE study, and over 950 subjects contributed by 6 global collaborators. A de-identified subject ID, COVID-19 status, age in years and sex were almost always included in the sample metadata. Where available, HLA class I and class II types were taken from metadata supplied by the sample provider and were not determined by assay-based typing.

TCRbeta CDR3 regions were amplified from genomic DNA by means of the immunoSEQ Assay, a bias-controlled multiplex PCR. In the authors' own workflow: The number of nucleated cells in each sample was estimated by amplification of reference gene primers within the assay. To quantify the absolute abundance of each unique TCRbeta CDR3 rearrangement, sequence reads were collapsed and filtered. For each sample, productive Simpson clonality was calculated as the square root of Simpson's diversity index across productive rearrangements. This is the immuneACCESS table as TCRdb keeps it, with only in-frame sequences that have V and J called. A part of the clones is gone; compared with another copy, unresolved V genes explain less than half, and the rest is unexplained. V and J calls and clone size come straight from that table; D and trimming were deduced from the DNA. The sample has about 50,000 clones on record, approximately 85% of them singletons. The ten most abundant clones make up roughly 15% of the sample.

Comment on this clone: The specificity of this receptor is unknown. Base quality data are lacking; no much larger clone is found one base away.

Relative to germline, V is 2 bases shorter and J is 0 bases shorter, with 7 bases between their ends. Looking up the germline V gene (reference sequence) yields CDR1 LGHDT and CDR2 YNNKEL. The CDR3, from cysteine to phenylalanine, totals 14 residues. Only the CDR3 portion is preserved as DNA: 42 bases, with reading frame beginning at the first base. Broader findings and caveats from the paper: The quantity of clinical and demographic metadata differed by source and by participant and was supplied without curation.

The collaborating institutions used their own protocols to collect whole blood in K2EDTA tubes. For TCRbeta analysis, collaborator samples were shipped as frozen whole blood, as isolated PBMCs, or as DNA extracted from either sample type. The sequence is built from TRBV3-1 (or the pseudogene TRBV3-2) and TRBJ1-2, with the identity of the D gene unclear. The receptor was isolated from a human donor in a cohort sampled during active COVID-19. Material for sequencing was peripheral blood. The CDR3 has the sequence CASSQRSTNYGYTF. In nucleotides, the sequence is TGTGCCAGCAGCCAACGGAGTACTAACTATGGCTACACCTTC.